The entry below gives a single T cell receptor beta chain sequence along with its context. Its antigen is not identified. This table comes from immunoSEQ multiplex PCR, and its TCRdb copy is limited to in-frame clones, with some not included. The sample includes roughly 20,000 clones, 70% to 85% of them seen just once. The record originates from a study of PD-1 blockade in classical Hodgkin lymphoma. General observations from the study: What drove the repertoire differences, possibly disease activity or prior therapy, has not been defined. The diversity seen at baseline in complete responders resembled that of newly diagnosed patients. The study found that TCR diversity rose significantly by C4D1 in CD4+ but not CD8+ cells.

Relapses following autologous stem cell transplantation were seen in all patients, with brentuximab vedotin exposure varying. The CDR3 is 12 amino acids. The V end lost 1 base, the J end lost 8 bases, and 5 bases lay between the germline ends. Germline assignment: CDR1 SGHTA and CDR2 FQGNSA. This material consisted of peripheral blood mononuclear cells (PBMCs), taken at baseline. This chain links TRBV7-2 with TRBJ2-2; D unresolved. The receptor comes from a human donor with classical Hodgkin lymphoma. The CDR3: CASSLGSGELFF. CDR3 DNA: TGTGCCAGCAGCTTAGGGTCAGGGGAGCTGTTTTTT. Variable domain in full (rest from reference TRBV7-2 and TRBJ2-2): GAGVSQSPSNKVTEKGKDVELRCDPISGHTALYWYRQSLGQGLEFLIYFQGNSAPDKSGLPSDRFSAERTGGSVSTLTIQRTQQEDSAVYLCASSLGSGELFFGEGSRLTVL.